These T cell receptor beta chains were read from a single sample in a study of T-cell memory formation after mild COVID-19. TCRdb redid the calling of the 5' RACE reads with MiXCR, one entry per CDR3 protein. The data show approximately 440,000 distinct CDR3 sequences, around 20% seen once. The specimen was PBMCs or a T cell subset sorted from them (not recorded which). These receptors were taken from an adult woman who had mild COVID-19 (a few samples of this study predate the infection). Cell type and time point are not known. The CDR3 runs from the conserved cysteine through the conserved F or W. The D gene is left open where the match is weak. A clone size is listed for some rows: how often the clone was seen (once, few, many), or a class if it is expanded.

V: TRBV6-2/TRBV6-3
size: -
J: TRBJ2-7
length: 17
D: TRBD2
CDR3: CASSYSLRLAGRYEQYF
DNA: TGTGCCAGCAGTTACTCCCTCCGCCTAGCGGGCCGCTACGAGCAGTACTTC

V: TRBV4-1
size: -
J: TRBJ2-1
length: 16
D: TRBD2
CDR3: CASSQGSGGATGEQFF
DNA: TGCGCCAGCAGCCAAGGGAGCGGGGGGGCCACCGGTGAGCAGTTCTTC

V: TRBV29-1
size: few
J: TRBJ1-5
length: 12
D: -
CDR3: CSVRTDNQPQHF
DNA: TGCAGCGTTAGGACAGACAATCAGCCCCAGCATTTT

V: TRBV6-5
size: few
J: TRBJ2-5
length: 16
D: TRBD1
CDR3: CASSYRLTGGKETQYF
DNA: TGTGCCAGCAGTTACCGCCTGACAGGGGGCAAAGAGACCCAGTACTTC

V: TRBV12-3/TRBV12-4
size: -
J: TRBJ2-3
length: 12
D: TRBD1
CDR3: CASSPGGISQYF
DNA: TGTGCCAGCAGCCCAGGGGGTATTAGTCAGTATTTT

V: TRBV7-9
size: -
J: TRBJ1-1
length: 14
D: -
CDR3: CASSLSPGGTEAFF
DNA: TGTGCCAGCAGCTTATCCCCGGGGGGTACTGAAGCTTTCTTT

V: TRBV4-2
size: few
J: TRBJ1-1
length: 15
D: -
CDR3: CASSPPGSMNTEAFF
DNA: TGTGCCAGCAGCCCTCCGGGCAGTATGAACACTGAAGCTTTCTTT

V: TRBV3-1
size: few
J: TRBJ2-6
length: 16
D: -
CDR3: CASSQEVGNGANVLTF
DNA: TGTGCCAGCAGCCAAGAAGTGGGGAACGGGGCCAACGTCCTGACTTTC

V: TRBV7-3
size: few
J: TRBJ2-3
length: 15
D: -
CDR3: CASSLAGGLSDTQYF
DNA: TGTGCCAGCAGCTTAGCTGGGGGGCTCTCAGATACGCAGTATTTT

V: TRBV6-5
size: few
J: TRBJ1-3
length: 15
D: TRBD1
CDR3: CASSYDWDSGNTIYF
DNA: TGTGCCAGCAGTTACGATTGGGACAGTGGAAACACCATATATTTT

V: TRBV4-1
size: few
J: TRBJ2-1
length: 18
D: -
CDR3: CASSQRPPGPRTDNEQFF
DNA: TGCGCCAGCAGCCAACGACCCCCAGGGCCCCGTACGGACAATGAGCAGTTCTTC

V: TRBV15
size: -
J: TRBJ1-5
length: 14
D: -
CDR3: CATSRDGRTQPQHF
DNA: TGTGCCACCAGCAGAGATGGACGAACTCAGCCCCAGCATTTT

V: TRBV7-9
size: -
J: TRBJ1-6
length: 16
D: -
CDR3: CASSSSRGPYNSPLHF
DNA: TGTGCCAGCAGCTCATCCCGGGGCCCTTATAATTCACCCCTCCACTTT

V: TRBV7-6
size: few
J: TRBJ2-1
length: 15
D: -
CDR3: CASSLGQPRSDEQFF
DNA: TGTGCCAGCAGCTTAGGGCAGCCCCGCTCCGATGAGCAGTTCTTC

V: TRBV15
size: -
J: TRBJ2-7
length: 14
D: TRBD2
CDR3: CATSTTAGMYEQYF
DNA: TGTGCCACCAGCACAACAGCGGGGATGTACGAGCAGTACTTC

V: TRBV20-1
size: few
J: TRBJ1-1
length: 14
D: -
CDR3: CSARDPQGGTEAFF
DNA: TGCAGTGCTAGAGATCCGCAGGGAGGCACTGAAGCTTTCTTT

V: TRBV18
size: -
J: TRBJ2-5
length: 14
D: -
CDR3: CASSPPMKTETQYF
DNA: TGTGCCAGCTCACCACCTATGAAAACAGAGACCCAGTACTTC

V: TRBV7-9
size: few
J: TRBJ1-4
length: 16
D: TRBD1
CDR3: CASSGDRGTVNEKLFF
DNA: TGTGCCAGCAGCGGGGATCGAGGGACAGTGAATGAAAAACTGTTTTTT

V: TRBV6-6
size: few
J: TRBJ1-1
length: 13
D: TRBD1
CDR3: CASRGQANTEAFF
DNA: TGTGCCAGCAGGGGACAGGCGAACACTGAAGCTTTCTTT

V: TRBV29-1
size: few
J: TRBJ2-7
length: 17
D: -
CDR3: CSVDHSPPGPRLYEQYF
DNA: TGCAGCGTTGATCACTCACCCCCGGGTCCCAGGTTGTACGAGCAGTACTTC

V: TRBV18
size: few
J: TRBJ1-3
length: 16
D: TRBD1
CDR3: CASSPGQAPGGNTIYF
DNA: TGTGCCAGCTCACCGGGACAGGCACCGGGAGGAAACACCATATATTTT

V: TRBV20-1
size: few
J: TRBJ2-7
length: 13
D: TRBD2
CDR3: CSAAREGSYEQYF
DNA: TGCAGTGCCGCTCGGGAGGGTTCCTACGAGCAGTACTTC

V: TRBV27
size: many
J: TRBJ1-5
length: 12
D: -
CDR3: CASSLRNQPQHF
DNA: TGTGCCAGCAGTTTACGGAATCAGCCCCAGCATTTT

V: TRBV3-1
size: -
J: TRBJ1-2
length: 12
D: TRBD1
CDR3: CATGRGYSGYTF
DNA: TGTGCCACTGGCAGGGGGTATTCTGGCTACACCTTC

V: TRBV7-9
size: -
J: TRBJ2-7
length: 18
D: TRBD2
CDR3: CASSPRLAGGRGSYEQYF
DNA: TGTGCCAGCAGCCCTCGACTAGCGGGAGGGCGGGGCTCCTACGAGCAGTACTTC

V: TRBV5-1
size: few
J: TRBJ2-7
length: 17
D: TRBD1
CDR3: CASSYRDRGQSVHEQYF
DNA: TGCGCCAGCAGCTACCGGGACAGGGGGCAATCCGTCCACGAGCAGTACTTC

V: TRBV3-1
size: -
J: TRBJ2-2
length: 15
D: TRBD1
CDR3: CASSYGTGYTGELFF
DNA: TGTGCCAGCAGCTATGGGACAGGATATACCGGGGAGCTGTTTTTT

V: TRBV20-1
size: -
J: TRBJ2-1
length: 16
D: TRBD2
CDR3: CSARGWRGNTHNEQFF
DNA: TGCAGTGCTAGAGGCTGGCGGGGGAATACACACAATGAGCAGTTCTTC

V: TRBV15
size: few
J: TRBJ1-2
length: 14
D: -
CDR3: CATSRDLLNYGYTF
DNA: TGTGCCACCAGCAGAGATCTACTTAACTATGGCTACACCTTC

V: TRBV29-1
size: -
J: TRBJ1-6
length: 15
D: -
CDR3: CSVPREAEYNSPLHF
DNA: TGCAGCGTTCCACGGGAGGCAGAATATAATTCACCCCTCCACTTT

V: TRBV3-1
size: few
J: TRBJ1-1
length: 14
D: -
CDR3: CASSRQADTFEAFF
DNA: TGTGCCAGCAGCCGTCAAGCCGACACGTTTGAAGCTTTCTTT

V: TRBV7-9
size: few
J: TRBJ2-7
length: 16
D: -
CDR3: CASSLKGWGRMGEQYF
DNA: TGTGCCAGCAGCTTAAAAGGTTGGGGTAGGATGGGCGAGCAGTACTTC

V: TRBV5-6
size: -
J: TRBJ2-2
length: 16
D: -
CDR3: CASSWRQGMNTGELFF
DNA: TGTGCCAGCAGCTGGCGGCAGGGAATGAACACCGGGGAGCTGTTTTTT

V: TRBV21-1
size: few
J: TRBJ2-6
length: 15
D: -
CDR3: CASFRLRSGANVLTF
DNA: TGTGCCAGCTTCAGACTCAGGTCTGGGGCCAACGTCCTGACTTTC

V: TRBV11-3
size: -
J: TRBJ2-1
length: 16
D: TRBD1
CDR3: CASSYSGTGGRNEQFF
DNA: TGTGCCAGCAGCTATTCCGGGACAGGGGGCCGGAATGAGCAGTTCTTC

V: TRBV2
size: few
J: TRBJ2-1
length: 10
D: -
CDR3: CASNPSEQFF
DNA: TGTGCCAGCAATCCGAGTGAGCAGTTCTTC

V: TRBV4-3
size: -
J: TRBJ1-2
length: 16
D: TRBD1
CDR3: CASSQMGTVLNYGYTF
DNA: TGCGCCAGCAGCCAGATGGGGACAGTACTTAACTATGGCTACACCTTC

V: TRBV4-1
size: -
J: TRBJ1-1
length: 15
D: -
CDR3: CASSLQGTFGTEAFF
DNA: TGCGCCAGCAGCCTCCAAGGGACTTTCGGCACTGAAGCTTTCTTT

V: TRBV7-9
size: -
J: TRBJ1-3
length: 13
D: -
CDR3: CASSWERGNTIYF
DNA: TGTGCCAGCAGCTGGGAGCGGGGAAACACCATATATTTT

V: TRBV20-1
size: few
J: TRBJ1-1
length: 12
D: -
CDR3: CSARERDAEAFF
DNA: TGCAGTGCTAGAGAGCGGGACGCTGAAGCTTTCTTT

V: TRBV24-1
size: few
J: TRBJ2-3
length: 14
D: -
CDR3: CATSGSEGTDTQYF
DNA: TGTGCCACCAGTGGTAGCGAAGGCACAGATACGCAGTATTTT

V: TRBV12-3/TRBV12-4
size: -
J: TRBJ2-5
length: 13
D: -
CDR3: CASRETSLETQYF
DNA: TGTGCCAGCAGGGAAACTAGTCTCGAGACCCAGTACTTC

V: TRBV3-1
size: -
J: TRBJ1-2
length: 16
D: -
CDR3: CASSQASVGRNYGYTF
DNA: TGTGCCAGCAGCCAAGCCTCCGTCGGGAGGAACTATGGCTACACCTTC

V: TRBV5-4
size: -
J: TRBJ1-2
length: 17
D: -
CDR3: CASSFDRGGTANYGYTF
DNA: TGTGCCAGCAGCTTCGATCGGGGGGGCACTGCTAACTATGGCTACACCTTC

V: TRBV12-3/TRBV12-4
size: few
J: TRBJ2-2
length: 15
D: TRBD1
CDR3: CASSSPGGGTGELFF
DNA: TGTGCCAGCAGTTCCCCAGGGGGTGGCACCGGGGAGCTGTTTTTT

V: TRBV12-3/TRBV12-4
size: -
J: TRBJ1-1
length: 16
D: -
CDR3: CASSKTGSGVNTEAFF
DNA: TGTGCCAGCAGCAAAACAGGGTCTGGAGTGAACACTGAAGCTTTCTTT

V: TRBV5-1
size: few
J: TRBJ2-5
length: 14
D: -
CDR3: CASSVDREGETQYF
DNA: TGCGCCAGCAGCGTCGACAGGGAGGGAGAGACCCAGTACTTC

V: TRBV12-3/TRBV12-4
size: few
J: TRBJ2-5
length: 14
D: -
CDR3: CASSLRLTQETQYF
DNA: TGTGCCAGCAGTTTAAGGCTAACCCAAGAGACCCAGTACTTC

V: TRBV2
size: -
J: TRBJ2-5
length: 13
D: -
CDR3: CASTGNRAETQYF
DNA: TGTGCCAGCACGGGCAACCGGGCGGAGACCCAGTACTTC